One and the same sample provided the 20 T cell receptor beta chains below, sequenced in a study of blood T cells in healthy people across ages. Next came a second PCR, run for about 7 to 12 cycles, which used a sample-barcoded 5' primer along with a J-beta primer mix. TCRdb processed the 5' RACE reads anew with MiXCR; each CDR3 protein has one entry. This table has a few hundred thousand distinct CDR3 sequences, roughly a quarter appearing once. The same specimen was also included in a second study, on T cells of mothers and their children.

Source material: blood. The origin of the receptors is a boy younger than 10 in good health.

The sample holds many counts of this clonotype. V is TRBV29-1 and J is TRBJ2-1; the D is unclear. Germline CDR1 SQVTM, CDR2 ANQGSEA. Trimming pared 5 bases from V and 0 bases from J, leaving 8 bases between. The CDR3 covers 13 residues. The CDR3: CSVLGSSYNEQFF. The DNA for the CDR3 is TGCAGCGTTCTTGGAAGCTCCTACAATGAGCAGTTCTTC.

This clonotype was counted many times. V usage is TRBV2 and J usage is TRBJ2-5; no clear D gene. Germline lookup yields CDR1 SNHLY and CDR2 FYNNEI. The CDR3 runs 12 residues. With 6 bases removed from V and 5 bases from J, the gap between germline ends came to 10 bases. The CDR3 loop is CASSQIGETQYF. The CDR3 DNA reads TGTGCCAGCAGCCAAATTGGGGAGACCCAGTACTTC. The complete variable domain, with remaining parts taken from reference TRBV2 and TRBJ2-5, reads EPEVTQTPSHQVTQMGQEVILRCVPISNHLYFYWYRQILGQKVEFLVSFYNNEISEKSEIFDDQFSVERPDGSNFTLKIRSTKLEDSAMYFCASSQIGETQYFGPGTRLLVL.

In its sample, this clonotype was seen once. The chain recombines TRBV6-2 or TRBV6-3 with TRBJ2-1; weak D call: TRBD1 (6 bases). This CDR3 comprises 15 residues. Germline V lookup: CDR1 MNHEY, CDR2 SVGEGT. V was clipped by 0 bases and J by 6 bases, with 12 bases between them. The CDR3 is CASSYSGATSNEQFF. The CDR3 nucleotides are TGTGCCAGCAGTTACTCGGGGGCGACATCCAATGAGCAGTTCTTC.

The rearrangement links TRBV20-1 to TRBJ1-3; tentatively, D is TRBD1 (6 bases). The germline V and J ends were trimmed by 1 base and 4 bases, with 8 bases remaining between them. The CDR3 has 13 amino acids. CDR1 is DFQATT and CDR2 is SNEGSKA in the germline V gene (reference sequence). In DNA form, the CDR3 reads TGCAGTGCTAGAGGGACAGAGGGAAACACCATATATTTT. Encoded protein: CSARGTEGNTIYF.

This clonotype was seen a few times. The CDR3 spells CSVEPEGWPYEQYF. CDR3 DNA: TGCAGCGTTGAACCGGAGGGTTGGCCCTACGAGCAGTACTTC. The rearrangement links TRBV29-1 to TRBJ2-7; D may be TRBD2 (6 bases). CDR1 is SQVTM, CDR2 ANQGSEA, per germline. V was pared by 2 bases and J by 2 bases, with 13 bases between. This CDR3 contains 14 residues.

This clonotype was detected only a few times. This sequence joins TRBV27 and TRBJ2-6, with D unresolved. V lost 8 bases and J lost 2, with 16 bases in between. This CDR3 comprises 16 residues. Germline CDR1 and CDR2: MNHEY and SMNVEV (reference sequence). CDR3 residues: CASASLGQPGANVLTF. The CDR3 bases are TGTGCCAGCGCATCCCTGGGCCAGCCTGGGGCCAACGTCCTGACTTTC.

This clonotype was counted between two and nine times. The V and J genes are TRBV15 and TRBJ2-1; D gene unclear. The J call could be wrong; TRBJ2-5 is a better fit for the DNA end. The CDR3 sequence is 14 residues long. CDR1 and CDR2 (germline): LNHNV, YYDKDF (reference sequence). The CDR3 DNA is TGTGCCACCAGCGCACGTCTGCTAGAGGAGACCCAGTACTTC. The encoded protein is CATSARLLEETQYF.

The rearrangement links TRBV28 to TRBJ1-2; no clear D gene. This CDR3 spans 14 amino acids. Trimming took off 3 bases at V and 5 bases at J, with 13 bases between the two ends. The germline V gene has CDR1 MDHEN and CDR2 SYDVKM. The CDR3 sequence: CASSFKNRPYGYTF. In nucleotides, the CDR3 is TGTGCCAGCAGTTTTAAAAATCGGCCATATGGCTACACCTTC.

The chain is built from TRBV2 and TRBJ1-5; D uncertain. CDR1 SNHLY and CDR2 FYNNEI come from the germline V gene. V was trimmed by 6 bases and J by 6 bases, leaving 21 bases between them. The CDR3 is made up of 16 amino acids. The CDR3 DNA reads TGTGCCAGCAGATCTCAAGCCGGCAAACTCGGTCAGCCCCAGCATTTT. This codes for CASRSQAGKLGQPQHF. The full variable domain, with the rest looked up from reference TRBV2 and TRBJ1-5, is EPEVTQTPSHQVTQMGQEVILRCVPISNHLYFYWYRQILGQKVEFLVSFYNNEISEKSEIFDDQFSVERPDGSNFTLKIRSTKLEDSAMYFCASRSQAGKLGQPQHFGDGTRLSIL.

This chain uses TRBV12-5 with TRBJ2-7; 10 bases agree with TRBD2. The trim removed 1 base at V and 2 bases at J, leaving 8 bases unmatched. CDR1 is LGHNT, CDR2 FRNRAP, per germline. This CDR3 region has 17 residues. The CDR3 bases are TGTGCTAGTGGTTTGGGGATTGGGACTAGCGAACCCTACGAGCAGTACTTC. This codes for CASGLGIGTSEPYEQYF.

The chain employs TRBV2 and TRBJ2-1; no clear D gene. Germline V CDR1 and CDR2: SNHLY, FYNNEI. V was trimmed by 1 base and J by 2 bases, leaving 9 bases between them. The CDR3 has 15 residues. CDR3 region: CASSEEAPTYNEQFF. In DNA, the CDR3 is TGTGCCAGCAGTGAAGAAGCTCCCACCTACAATGAGCAGTTCTTC.

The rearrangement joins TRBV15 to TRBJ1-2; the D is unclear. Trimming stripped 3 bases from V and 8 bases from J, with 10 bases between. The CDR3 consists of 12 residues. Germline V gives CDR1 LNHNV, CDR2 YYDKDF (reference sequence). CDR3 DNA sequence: TGTGCCACCAGCAGCCCGTCCGGCGGCTACACCTTC. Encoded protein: CATSSPSGGYTF. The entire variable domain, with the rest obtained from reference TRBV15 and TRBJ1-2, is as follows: DAMVIQNPRYQVTQFGKPVTLSCSQTLNHNVMYWYQQKSSQAPKLLFHYYDKDFNNEADTPDNFQSRRPNTSFCFLDIRSPGLGDTAMYLCATSSPSGGYTFGSGTRLTVV.

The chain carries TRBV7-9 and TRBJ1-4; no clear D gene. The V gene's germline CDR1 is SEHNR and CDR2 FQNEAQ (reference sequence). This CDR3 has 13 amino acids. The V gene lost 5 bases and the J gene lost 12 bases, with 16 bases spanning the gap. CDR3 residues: CASSTRYSSELFF. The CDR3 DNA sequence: TGTGCCAGCAGCACGAGGTACAGCTCCGAACTGTTTTTT. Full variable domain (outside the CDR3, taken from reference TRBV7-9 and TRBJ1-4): DTGVSQNPRHKITKRGQNVTFRCDPISEHNRLYWYRQTLGQGPEFLTYFQNEAQLEKSRLLSDRFSAERPKGSFSTLEIQRTEQGDSAMYLCASSTRYSSELFFGSGTQLSVL.

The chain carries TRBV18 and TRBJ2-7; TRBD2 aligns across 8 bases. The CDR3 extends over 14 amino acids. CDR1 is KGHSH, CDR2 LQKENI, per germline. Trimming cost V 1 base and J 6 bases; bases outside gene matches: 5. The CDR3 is CASSPLSGESEQYF. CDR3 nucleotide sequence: TGTGCCAGCTCACCACTTAGCGGGGAGAGCGAGCAGTACTTC. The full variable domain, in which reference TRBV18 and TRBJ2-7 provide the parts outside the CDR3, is NAGVMQNPRHLVRRRGQEARLRCSPMKGHSHVYWYRQLPEEGLKFMVYLQKENIIDESGMPKERFSAEFPKEGPSILRIQQVVRGDSAAYFCASSPLSGESEQYFGPGTRLTVT.

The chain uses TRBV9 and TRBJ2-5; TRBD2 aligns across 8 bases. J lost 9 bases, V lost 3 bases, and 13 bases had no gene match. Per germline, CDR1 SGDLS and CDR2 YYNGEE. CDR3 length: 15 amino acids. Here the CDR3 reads CASSEQDFGREAQYF. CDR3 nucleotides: TGTGCCAGCAGCGAACAGGACTTCGGGCGGGAGGCCCAGTACTTC.

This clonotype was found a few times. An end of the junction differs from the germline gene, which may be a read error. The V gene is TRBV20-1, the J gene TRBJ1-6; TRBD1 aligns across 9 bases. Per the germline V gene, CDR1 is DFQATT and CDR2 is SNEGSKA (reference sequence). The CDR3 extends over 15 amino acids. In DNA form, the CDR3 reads TGCAGTGCAAGAGCCACGGGGGACAGGGATTCACCCCTCCACTTT. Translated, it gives CSARATGDRDSPLHF.

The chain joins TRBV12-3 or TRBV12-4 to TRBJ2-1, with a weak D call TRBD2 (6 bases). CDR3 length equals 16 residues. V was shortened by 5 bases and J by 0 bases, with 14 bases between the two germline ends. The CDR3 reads CASSPEGGSSYNEQFF. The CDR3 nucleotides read TGTGCCAGCAGTCCCGAGGGAGGCAGCTCCTACAATGAGCAGTTCTTC.

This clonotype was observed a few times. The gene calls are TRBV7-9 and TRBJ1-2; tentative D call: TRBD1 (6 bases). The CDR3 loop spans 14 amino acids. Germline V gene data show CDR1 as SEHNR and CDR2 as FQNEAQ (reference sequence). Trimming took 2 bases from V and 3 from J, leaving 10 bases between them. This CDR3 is CASSLSAGDYGYTF. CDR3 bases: TGTGCCAGCAGCTTATCTGCAGGGGACTATGGCTACACCTTC.

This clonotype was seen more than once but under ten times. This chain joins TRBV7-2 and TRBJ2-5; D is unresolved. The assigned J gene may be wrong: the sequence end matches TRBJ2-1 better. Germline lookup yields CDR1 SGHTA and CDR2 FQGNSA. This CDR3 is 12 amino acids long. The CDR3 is CASSLTGIEQFF. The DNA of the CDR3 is TGTGCCAGCAGCTTAACTGGTATTGAGCAGTTCTTC.

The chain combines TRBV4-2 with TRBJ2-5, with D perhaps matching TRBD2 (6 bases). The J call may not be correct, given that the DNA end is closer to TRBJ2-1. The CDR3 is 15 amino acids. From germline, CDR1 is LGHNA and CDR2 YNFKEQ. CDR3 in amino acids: CASSPVTSFDNEQFF. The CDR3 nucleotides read TGTGCCAGCAGCCCCGTGACTAGTTTTGACAATGAGCAGTTCTTC.